A single T cell receptor (beta chain) is shown here with its context. This entry comes from a study of cytomegalovirus exposure and HLA in healthy donors. Researchers ran the PCR with 60 Vbeta and 13 Jbeta primers. Sequencing was performed with immunoSEQ multiplex PCR; in TCRdb, only in-frame clones are kept and a portion is missing. The table records 120,000 or so clones, approximately 80% of them present only once. The germline V gene encodes CDR1 MNHEY and CDR2 SVGAGI. The CDR3 has 13 residues. Trimming removed 10 bases from V and 7 bases from J; junction bases left unmatched: 7. The rearrangement links TRBV6-5 to TRBJ1-6; the match to TRBD1 covers 7 bases. Sequences were obtained from PBMCs. This receptor was obtained from a young man in good health and CMV-seronegative. CDR3 residues: CATSDRVNSPLHF. CDR3 DNA sequence: TGTGCCACCTCTGACAGGGTGAATTCACCCCTCCACTTT.